The clone carrying this T cell receptor (beta chain) was detected a few times. The antigen is not known. Template-switching 5'RACE yielded the TCR cDNA; a universal primer site and UMIs were added in the process. TCRdb re-called the 5' RACE reads through MiXCR, storing one row per CDR3 protein. The sample holds 300,000 to 400,000 distinct CDR3 sequences, 8.7% seen once. This entry comes from a study of T cells after yellow fever vaccination. About the study: In the case of low-cell-number fractions, SMART-Seq v4 Ultra Low Input was used for preparation. General study points: A small proportion of clonotypes was detected in both the CD4 and CD8 compartments. Clones from primary vaccination mostly reappeared after the booster (roughly 95% CD4, approximately 91% CD8).

The receptor comes from a man aged 18-30 years who received the YFV17D yellow fever vaccine. The sequencing used PBMCs, collected on the day of the first yellow fever vaccination.

CDR3 nucleotides: TGTGCCAGCAGTTTAGCGAAAGGGCTAGCTGGCGGGGAGCTGTTTTTT. Translated: CASSLAKGLAGGELFF. This sequence joins TRBV12-3 or TRBV12-4 and TRBJ2-2; TRBD2 might be the D (5 bases). V gave up 0 bases and J gave up 7 bases, with 15 bases separating them. This CDR3 comprises 16 residues.